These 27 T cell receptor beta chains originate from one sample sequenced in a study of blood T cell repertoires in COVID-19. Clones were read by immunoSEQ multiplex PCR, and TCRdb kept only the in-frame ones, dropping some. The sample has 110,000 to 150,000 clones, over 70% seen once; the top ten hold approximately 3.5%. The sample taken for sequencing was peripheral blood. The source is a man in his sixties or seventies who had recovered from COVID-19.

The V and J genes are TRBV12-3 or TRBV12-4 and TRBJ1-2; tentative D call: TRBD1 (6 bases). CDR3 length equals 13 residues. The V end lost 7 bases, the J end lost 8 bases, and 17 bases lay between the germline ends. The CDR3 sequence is CASTLAWGQGYTF. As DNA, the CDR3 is TGTGCCAGCACCCTTGCCTGGGGGCAAGGCTACACCTTC.

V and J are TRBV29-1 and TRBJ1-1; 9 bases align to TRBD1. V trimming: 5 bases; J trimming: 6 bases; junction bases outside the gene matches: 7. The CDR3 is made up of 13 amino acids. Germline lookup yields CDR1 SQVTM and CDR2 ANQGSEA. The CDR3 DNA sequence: TGCAGCGTTTTTACAGGGGGCGGCGCTGAAGCTTTCTTT. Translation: CSVFTGGGAEAFF.

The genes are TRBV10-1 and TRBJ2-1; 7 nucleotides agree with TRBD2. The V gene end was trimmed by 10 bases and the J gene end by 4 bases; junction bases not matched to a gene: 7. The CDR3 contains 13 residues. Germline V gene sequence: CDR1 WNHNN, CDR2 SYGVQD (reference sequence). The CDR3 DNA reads TGCGCCACCGCCCGGACTAGATACAATGAGCAGTTCTTC. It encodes CATARTRYNEQFF.

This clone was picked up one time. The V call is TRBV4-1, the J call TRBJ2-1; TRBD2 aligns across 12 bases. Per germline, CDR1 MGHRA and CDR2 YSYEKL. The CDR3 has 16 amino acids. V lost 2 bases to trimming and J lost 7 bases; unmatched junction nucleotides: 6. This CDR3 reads CASSQTGTSGPNEQFF. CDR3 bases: TGCGCCAGCAGCCAAACCGGGACTAGCGGGCCAAATGAGCAGTTCTTC.

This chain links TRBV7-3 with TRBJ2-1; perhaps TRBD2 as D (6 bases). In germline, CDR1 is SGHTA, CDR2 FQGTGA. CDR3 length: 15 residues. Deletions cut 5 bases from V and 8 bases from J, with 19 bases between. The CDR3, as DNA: TGTGCCAGCAGCAAAGAACTAGCAGCGGCGGATGAGCAGTTCTTC. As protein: CASSKELAAADEQFF.

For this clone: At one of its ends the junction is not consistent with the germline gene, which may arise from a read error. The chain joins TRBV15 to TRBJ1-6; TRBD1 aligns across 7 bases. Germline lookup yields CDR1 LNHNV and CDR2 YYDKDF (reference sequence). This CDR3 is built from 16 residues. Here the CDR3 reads CATSGESGTVNSPLHF. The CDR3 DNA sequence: TGTGCCACCAGCGGAGAATCCGGGACAGTTAATTCACCCCTCCACTTT.

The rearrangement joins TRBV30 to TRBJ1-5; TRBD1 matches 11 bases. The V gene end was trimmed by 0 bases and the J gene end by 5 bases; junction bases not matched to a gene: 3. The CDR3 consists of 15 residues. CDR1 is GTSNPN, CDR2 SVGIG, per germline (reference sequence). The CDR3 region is CAWSVGTGGYQPQHF. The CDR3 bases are TGTGCCTGGAGTGTCGGGACAGGGGGTTATCAGCCCCAGCATTTT.

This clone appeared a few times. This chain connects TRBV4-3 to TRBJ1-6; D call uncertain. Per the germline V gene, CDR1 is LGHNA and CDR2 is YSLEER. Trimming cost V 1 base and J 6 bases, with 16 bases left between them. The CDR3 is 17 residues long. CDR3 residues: CASSQGRGGSGNSPLHF. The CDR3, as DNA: TGCGCCAGCAGCCAAGGAAGAGGTGGGTCCGGTAATTCACCCCTCCACTTT.

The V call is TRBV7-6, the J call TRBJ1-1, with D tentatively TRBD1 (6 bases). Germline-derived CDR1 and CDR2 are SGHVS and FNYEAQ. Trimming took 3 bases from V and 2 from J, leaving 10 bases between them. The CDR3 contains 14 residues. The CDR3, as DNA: TGTGCCAGCAGCTTGTTAGGGGGTAACACTGAAGCTTTCTTT. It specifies CASSLLGGNTEAFF.

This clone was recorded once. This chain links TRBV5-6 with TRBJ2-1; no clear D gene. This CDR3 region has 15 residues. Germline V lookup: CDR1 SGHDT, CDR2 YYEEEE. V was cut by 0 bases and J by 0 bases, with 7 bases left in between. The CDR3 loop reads CASSLAVSSYNEQFF. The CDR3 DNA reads TGTGCCAGCAGCTTGGCCGTCTCCTCCTACAATGAGCAGTTCTTC.

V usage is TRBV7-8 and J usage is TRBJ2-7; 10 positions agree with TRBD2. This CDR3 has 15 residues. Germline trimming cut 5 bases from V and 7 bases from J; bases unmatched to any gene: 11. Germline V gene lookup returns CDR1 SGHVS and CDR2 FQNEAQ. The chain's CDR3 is CASSQGLADPVEQYF. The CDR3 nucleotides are TGTGCCAGCAGCCAAGGACTAGCGGACCCCGTTGAGCAGTACTTC.

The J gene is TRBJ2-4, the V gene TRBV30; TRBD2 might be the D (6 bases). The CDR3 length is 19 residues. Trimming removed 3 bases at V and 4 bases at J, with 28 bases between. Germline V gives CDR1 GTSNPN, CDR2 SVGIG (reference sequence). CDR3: CAWRLGDGPLFGRKNIQYF. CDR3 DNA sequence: TGTGCCTGGAGGTTGGGTGACGGGCCCCTTTTTGGGAGGAAAAACATTCAGTACTTC.

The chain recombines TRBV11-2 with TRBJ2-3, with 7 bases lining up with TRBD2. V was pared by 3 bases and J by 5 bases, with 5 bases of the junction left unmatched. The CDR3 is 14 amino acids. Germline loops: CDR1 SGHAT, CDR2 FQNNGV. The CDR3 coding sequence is TGTGCCAGCAGCTTTGGACTAGGTTTAGATACGCAGTATTTT. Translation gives CASSFGLGLDTQYF.

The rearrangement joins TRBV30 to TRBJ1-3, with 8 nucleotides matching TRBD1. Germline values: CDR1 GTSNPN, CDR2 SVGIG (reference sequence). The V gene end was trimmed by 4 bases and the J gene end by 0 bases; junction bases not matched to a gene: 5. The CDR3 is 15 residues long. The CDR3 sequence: CAWTPGQASGNTIYF. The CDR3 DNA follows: TGTGCCTGGACCCCGGGACAGGCCTCTGGAAACACCATATATTTT.

As DNA, the CDR3 is TGTGCCAGCAGTTACCACGCGCAGGGGGTGGATGAAGCTTTCTTT. Its translation is CASSYHAQGVDEAFF. The V and J genes are TRBV27 and TRBJ1-1; 7 positions agree with TRBD1. V lost 4 bases, J lost 7 bases, and 12 bases stayed unmatched. The CDR3 runs to 15 residues. The germline gives CDR1 MNHEY, CDR2 SMNVEV (reference sequence).

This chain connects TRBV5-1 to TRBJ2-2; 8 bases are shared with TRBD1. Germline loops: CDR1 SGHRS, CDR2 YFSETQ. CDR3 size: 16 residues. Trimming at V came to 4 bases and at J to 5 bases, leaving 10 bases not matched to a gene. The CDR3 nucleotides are TGCGCCAGCAGCGTATGGACAGGGAAGAGTACCGGGGAGCTGTTTTTT. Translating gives CASSVWTGKSTGELFF.

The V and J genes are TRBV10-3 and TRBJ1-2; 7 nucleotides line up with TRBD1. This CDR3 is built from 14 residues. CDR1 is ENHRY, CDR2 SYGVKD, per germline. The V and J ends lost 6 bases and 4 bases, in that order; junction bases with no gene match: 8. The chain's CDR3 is CAIREGAHGYGYTF. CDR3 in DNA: TGTGCCATCAGGGAGGGGGCGCATGGCTATGGCTACACCTTC.

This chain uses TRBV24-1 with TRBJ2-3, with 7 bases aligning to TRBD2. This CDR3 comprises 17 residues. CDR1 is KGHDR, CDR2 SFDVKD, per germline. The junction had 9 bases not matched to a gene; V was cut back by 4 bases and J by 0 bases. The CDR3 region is CATSDRTSASSTDTQYF. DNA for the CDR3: TGTGCCACCAGTGACCGCACTAGCGCCTCAAGCACAGATACGCAGTATTTT.

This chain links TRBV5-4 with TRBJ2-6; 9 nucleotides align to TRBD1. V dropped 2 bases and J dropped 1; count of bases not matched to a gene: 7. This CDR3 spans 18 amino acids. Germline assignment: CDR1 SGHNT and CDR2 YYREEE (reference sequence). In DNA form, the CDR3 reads TGTGCCAGCAGCTTCAGGACAGGGGAGTTTTCTGGGGCCAACGTCCTGACTTTC. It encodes CASSFRTGEFSGANVLTF.

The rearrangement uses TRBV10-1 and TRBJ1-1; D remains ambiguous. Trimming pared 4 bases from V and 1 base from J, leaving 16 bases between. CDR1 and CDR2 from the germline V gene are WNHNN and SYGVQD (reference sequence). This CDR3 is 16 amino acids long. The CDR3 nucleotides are TGCGCCAGCAGTGCTCATAGAGGCGGCACGAACACTGAAGCTTTCTTT. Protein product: CASSAHRGGTNTEAFF.

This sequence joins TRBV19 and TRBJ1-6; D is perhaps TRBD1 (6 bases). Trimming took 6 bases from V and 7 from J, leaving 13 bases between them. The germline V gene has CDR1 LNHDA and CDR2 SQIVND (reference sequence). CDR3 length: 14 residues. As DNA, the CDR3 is TGTGCCAGTAGCCTAGGGGGAGTGAATTCACCCCTCCACTTT. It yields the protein CASSLGGVNSPLHF. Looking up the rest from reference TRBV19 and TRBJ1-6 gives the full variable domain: DGGITQSPKYLFRKEGQNVTLSCEQNLNHDAMYWYRQDPGQGLRLIYYSQIVNDFQKGDIAEGYSVSREKKESFPLTVTSAQKNPTAFYLCASSLGGVNSPLHFGNGTRLTVT.

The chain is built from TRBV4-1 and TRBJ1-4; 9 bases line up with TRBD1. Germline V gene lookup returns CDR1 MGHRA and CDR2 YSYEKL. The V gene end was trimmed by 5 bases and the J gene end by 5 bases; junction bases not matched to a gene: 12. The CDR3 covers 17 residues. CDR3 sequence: CASSIPGTGRRNEKLFF. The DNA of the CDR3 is TGCGCCAGCAGCATACCCGGGACAGGGAGGAGGAATGAAAAACTGTTTTTT.

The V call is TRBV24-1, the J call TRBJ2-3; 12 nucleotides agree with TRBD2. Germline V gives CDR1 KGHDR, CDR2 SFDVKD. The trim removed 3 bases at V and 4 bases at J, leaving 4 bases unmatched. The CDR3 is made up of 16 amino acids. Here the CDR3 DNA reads TGTGCCACCAGTGATGCTAGCGGGAGGGCCGCAGATACGCAGTATTTT. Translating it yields CATSDASGRAADTQYF.

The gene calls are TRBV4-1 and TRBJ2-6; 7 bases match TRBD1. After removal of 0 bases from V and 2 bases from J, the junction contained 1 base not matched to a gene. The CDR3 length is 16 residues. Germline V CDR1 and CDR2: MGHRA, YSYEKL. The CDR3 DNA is TGCGCCAGCAGCCAAGAGAGGGGGCCTGGGGCCAACGTCCTGACTTTC. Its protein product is CASSQERGPGANVLTF.

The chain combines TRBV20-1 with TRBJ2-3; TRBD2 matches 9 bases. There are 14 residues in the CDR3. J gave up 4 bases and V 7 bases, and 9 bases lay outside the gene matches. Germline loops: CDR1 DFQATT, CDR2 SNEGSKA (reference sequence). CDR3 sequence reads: CSVSSGSRADTQYF. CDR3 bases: TGCAGTGTTAGTAGCGGGAGTAGGGCAGATACGCAGTATTTT.

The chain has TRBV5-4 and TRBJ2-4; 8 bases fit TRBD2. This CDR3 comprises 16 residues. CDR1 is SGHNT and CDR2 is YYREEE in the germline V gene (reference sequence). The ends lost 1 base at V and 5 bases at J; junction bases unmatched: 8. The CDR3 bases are TGTGCCAGCAGCTTGTCTTTCGCGGGGGGCGAAAACATTCAGTACTTC. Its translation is CASSLSFAGGENIQYF.

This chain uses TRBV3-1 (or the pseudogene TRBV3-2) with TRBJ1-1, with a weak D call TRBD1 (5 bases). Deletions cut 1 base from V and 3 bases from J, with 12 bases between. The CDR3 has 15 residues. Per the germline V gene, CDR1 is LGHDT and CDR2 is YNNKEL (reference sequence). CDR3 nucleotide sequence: TGTGCCAGCAGCCAAGGTTTGGGGCGAGACACTGAAGCTTTCTTT. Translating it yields CASSQGLGRDTEAFF.